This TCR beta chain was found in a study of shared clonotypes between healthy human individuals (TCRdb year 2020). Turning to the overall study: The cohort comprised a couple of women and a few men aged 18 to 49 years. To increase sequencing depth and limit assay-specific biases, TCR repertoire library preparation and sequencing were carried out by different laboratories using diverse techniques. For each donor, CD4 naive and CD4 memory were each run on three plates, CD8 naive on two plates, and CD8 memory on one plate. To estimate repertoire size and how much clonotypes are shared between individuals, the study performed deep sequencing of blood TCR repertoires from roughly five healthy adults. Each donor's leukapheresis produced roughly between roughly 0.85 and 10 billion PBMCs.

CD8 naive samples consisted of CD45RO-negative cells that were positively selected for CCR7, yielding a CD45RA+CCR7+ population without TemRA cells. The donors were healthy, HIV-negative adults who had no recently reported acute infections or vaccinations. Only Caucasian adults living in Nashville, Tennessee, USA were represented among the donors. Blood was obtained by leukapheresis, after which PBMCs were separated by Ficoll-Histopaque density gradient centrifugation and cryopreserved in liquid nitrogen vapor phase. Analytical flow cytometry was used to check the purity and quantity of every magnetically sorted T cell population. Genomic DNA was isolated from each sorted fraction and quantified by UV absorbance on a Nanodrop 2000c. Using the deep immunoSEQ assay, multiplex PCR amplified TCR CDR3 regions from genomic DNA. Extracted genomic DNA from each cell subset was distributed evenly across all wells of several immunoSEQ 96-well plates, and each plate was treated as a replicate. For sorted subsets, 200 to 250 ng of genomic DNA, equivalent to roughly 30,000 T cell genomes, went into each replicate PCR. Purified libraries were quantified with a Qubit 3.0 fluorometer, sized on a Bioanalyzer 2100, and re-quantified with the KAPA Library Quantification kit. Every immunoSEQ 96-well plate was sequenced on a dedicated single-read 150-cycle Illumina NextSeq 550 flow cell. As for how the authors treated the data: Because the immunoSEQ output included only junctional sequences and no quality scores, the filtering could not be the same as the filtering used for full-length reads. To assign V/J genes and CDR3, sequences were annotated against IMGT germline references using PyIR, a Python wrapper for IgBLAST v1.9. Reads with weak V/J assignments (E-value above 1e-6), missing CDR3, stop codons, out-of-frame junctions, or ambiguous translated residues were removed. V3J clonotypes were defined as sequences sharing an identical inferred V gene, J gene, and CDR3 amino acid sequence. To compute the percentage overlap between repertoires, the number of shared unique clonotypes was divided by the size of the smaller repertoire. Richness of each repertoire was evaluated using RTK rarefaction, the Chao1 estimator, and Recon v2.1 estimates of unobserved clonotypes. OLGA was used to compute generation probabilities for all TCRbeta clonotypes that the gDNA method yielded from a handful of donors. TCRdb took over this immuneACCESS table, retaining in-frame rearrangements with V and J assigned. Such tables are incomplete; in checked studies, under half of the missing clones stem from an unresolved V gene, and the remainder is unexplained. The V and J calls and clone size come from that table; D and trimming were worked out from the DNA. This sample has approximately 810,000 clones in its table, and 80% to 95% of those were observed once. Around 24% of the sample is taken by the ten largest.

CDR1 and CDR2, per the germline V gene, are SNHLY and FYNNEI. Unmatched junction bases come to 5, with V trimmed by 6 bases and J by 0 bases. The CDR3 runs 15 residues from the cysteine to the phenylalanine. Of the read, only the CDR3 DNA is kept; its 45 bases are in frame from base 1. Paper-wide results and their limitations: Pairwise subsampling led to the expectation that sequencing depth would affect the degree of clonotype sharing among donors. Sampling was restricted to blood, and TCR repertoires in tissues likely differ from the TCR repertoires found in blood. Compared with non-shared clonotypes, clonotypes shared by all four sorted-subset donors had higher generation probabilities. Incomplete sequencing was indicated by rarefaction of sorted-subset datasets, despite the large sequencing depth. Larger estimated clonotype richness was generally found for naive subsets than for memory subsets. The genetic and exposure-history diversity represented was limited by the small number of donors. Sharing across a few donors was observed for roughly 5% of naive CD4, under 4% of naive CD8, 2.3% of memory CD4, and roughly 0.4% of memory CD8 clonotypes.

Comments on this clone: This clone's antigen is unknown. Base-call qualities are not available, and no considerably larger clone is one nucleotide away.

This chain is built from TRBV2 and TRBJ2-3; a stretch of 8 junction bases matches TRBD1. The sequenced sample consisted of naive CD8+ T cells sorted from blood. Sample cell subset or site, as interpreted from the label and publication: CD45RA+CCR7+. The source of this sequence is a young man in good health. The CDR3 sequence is CASRTTGDSTDTQYF. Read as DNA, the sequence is TGTGCCAGCAGGACGACAGGGGATAGCACAGATACGCAGTATTTT.